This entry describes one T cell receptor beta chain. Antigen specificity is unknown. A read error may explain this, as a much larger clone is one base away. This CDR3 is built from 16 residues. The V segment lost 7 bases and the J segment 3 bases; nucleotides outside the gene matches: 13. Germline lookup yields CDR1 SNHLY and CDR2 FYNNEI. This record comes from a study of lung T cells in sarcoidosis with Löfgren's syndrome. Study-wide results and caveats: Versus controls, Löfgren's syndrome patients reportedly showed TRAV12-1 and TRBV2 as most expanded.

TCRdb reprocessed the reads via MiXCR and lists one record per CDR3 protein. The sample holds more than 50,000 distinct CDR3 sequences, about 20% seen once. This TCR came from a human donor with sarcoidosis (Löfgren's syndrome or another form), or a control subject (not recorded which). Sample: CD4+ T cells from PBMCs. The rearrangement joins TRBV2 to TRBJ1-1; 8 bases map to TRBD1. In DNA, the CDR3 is TGTGCCAGCAATGGGGGACAGGAGGCTGCGGACACTGAAGCTTTCTTT. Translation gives CASNGGQEAADTEAFF.